This T cell receptor (beta chain) derives from a study of Graves' ophthalmopathy and Graves' hyperthyroidism. RNA transcripts were the template, and TCR beta CDR3 regions were amplified from them. Following a first-round RT-PCR that used HTBI primers, a second-round multiplex PCR was carried out. MiXCR was run by TCRdb on the multiplex PCR reads, yielding one entry per CDR3 protein. The table shows 500,000 to 800,000 distinct CDR3 sequences, with under 50% occurring only once. This clonotype was found a few times. Where ophthalmopathy was present, donors had moderate-to-severe activity, CAS ≥3, NOSPECS ≥4 and duration under 3 months. In germline, CDR1 is MNHNS, CDR2 SASEGT. Trimming took off 5 bases at V and 2 bases at J, with 18 bases between the two ends. The CDR3 runs to 16 residues.

This TCR derives from an adult man with Graves' ophthalmopathy. Material for sequencing was peripheral blood. The chain joins TRBV6-1 to TRBJ2-5; D not resolved. CDR3 coding DNA: TGTGCCAGCAGTCCCGTGGACGGATATTATCAAGAGACCCAGTACTTC. Encoded protein: CASSPVDGYYQETQYF.